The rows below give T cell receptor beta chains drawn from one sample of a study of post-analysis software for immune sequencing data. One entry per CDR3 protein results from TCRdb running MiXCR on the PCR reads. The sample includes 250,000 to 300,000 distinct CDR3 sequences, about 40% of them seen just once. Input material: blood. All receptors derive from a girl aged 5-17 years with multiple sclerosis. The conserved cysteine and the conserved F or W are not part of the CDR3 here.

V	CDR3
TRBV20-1	SASPLAASYNEQF
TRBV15	ATSRATGTSGETQY
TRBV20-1	SACRGRGGQPQH
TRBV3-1	ASSLGLAGTSNEQF
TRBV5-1	ASKPGGVNSYNEQF
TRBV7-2	ASSSRANNQPQH
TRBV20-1	SAPFLGGLNEKLF
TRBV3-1	ASSQVFPSGGSSPYEQY
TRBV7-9	ASSRGRLGYT
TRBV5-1	ASIGSSGSQNTPYQETQY
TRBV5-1	ASSLVARSYEQY
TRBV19	ASSIGTDTQY
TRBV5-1	ASSWGTGGDEQF
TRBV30	AWNGGFGDQPQH
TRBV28	ASREGTALAKNIQY
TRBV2	ASPEGDSGGSHYGYT
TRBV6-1	ASREETQY
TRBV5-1	ASSHEGRREEPLH
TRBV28	ASSLRGTGSKGQF
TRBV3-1	AGSQNRVLQF
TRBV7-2	ASSWYPQAGELF
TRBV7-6	ASSLEQGFNEKLF
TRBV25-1	ASSAGGDTQY
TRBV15	ATSRDMGQGNEKLF